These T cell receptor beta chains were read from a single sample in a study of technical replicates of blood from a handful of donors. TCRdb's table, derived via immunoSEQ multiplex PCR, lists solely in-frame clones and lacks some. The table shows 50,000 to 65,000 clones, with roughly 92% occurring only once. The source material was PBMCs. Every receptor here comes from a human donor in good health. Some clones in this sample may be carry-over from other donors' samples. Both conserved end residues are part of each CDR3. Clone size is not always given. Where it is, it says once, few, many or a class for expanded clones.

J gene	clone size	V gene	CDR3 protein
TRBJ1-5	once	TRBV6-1	CASGTFYSNQPQHF
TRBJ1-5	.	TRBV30	CAWSDGNQPQHF
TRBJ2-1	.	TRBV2	CASRQGDNEQFF
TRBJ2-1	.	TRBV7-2	CASSLTSGGQYYNEQFF
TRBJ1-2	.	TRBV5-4	CASSTGQGAFGYTF
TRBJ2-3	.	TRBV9	CASSERQGADTQYF
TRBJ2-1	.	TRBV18	CASSPTTSGTYNEQFF
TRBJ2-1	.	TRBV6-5	CASSSPAGGNNEQFF
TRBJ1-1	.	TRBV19	CASTGGTGRNTEAFF
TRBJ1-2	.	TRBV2	CASKGQGSDGYTF
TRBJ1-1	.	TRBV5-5	CASSLVQGTFTEAFF
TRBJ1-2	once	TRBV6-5	CASSPLQSNYGYTF
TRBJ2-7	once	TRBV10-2	CASTGFGSYEQYF
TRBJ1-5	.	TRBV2	CASSDLSGVQPQHF
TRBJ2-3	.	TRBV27	CASRRLAGSGDTQYF
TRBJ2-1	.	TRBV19	CASSLPREGPEQFF
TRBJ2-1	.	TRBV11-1	CASSQFGASGSSYNEQFF
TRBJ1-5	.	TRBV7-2	CASSLALTEPQHF
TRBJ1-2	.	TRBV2	CASSLRVSNYGYTF
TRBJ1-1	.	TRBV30	CAWSPDGTGNTEAFF
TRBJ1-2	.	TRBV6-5	CASSYKGHRNYGYTF
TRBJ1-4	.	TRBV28	CATSGRGRGKLFF
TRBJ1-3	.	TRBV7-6	CASSSEQGISGNTIYF
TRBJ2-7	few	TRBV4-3	CASSRSGPYEQYF
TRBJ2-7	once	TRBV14	CASSPGWVSYEQYF
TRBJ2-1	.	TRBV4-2	CASSLAQSNYNEQFF
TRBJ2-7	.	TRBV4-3	CASSQDLTVLAYEQYF
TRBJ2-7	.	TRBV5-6	CASSRGLAGGRYEQYF
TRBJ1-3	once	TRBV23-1	CASSHHRDSGNTIYF
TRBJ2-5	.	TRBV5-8	CASSTGQQETQYF
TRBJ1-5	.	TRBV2	CASSEGAWPQHF
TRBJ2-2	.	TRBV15	CATKPEKSNTGELFF
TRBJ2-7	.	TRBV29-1	CSVEGSAGGGYEQYF
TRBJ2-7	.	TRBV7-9	CASSPQGRGPRF
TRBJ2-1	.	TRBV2	CASSFSGSLNEQFF
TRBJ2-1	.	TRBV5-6	CASSPTGATNLRGQFF
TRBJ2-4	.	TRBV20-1	CSADSQNIQYF
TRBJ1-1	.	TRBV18	CASSDSALNTEAFF
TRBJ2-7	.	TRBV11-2	CASSLEQGRDSYEQYF
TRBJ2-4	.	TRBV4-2	CASRPLLAANIQYF
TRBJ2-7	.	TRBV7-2	CASSLRDRVGEQYF
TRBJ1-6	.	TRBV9	CASSVVAEGAGDNSPLHF
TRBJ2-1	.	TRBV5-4	CASSRGTPSSYNEQFF
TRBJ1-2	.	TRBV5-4	CASSLYPRRGNYYGYTF